Presented here are 22 T cell receptor beta chains from one specimen sequenced in a study of CD4+ T cells in melanoma. Profiling relied on immunoSEQ multiplex PCR, and the TCRdb table lists in-frame clones only, not all of them. In the table there are 140,000 or so clones, roughly 91% of which are singletons. The receptor set was obtained from a human donor with melanoma.

This clone was seen once. The V call is TRBV5-1, the J call TRBJ2-6, with no clear D. This CDR3 region has 15 residues. Germline assignment: CDR1 SGHRS and CDR2 YFSETQ. V was pared by 2 bases and J by 0 bases, with 6 bases between. As DNA, the CDR3 is TGCGCCAGCAGCTTTACAGACTCTGGGGCCAACGTCCTGACTTTC. It encodes CASSFTDSGANVLTF.

In this sample, this clone turned up a few times. The chain has TRBV5-1 and TRBJ2-3; no definite D call. Germline V CDR1 and CDR2: SGHRS, YFSETQ. This CDR3 comprises 15 residues. The V end lost 4 bases, the J end lost 2 bases, and 14 bases lay between the germline ends. For the CDR3, the DNA is TGCGCCAGCAGCCTGGAGCCGCTTTACACAGATACGCAGTATTTT. It translates to CASSLEPLYTDTQYF.

This chain links TRBV6-1 with TRBJ1-1; 7 positions match TRBD1. V was pared by 5 bases and J by 0 bases, with 3 bases of the junction left unmatched. Germline CDR1 reads MNHNS; CDR2 reads SASEGT. The CDR3 totals 14 residues. This CDR3 reads CASSLDRVNTEAFF. The CDR3 coding sequence is TGTGCCAGCAGTTTAGACAGGGTGAACACTGAAGCTTTCTTT.

The CDR3 sequence: CASSQRRTVNQETQYF. DNA of the CDR3: TGCGCCAGCAGCCAAAGACGGACCGTAAATCAAGAGACCCAGTACTTC. This chain uses TRBV5-1 with TRBJ2-5; unclear D gene. The CDR3 sequence is 16 residues long. The V gene lost 4 bases and the J gene lost 2 bases, with 18 bases spanning the gap. The V gene's germline CDR1 is SGHRS and CDR2 YFSETQ.

CDR3 residues: CAWSPLTGKNTEAFF. The DNA for the CDR3 is TGTGCCTGGAGCCCTCTTACAGGGAAGAACACTGAAGCTTTCTTT. The chain couples TRBV30 to TRBJ1-1; TRBD1 might be the D (6 bases). The V end lost 3 bases, the J end lost 1 base, and 15 bases lay between the germline ends. CDR3 length equals 15 residues. The germline V gene has CDR1 GTSNPN and CDR2 SVGIG (reference sequence). The variable domain in full, completed from reference TRBV30 and TRBJ1-1, reads SQTIHQWPATLVQPVGSPLSLECTVEGTSNPNLYWYRQAAGRGLQLLFYSVGIGQISSEVPQNLSASRPQDRQFILSSKKLLLSDSGFYLCAWSPLTGKNTEAFFGQGTRLTVV.

The CDR3: CASSLDLAGGQETQYF. CDR3 sequence (DNA): TGCGCCAGCAGCTTGGACCTAGCGGGGGGACAAGAGACCCAGTACTTC. The chain uses TRBV5-1 and TRBJ2-5, with TRBD2 matching over 11 bases. This CDR3 has 16 amino acids. Unmatched junction bases numbered 3, after V lost 0 bases and J lost 2 bases. Germline-derived CDR1 and CDR2 are SGHRS and YFSETQ.

The rearrangement uses TRBV11-2 and TRBJ1-1, with unresolved D. CDR3 length: 11 amino acids. Germline V gene sequence: CDR1 SGHAT, CDR2 FQNNGV. Between the trimmed V and J ends, which lost 2 bases and 8 bases, there was a span of 6 bases. CDR3 in amino acids: CASSLNHEAFF. The CDR3 bases are TGTGCCAGCAGCTTAAACCACGAAGCTTTCTTT. Combining the CDR3 with reference TRBV11-2 and TRBJ1-1 gives the whole variable domain EAGVAQSPRYKIIEKRQSVAFWCNPISGHATLYWYQQILGQGPKLLIQFQNNGVVDDSQLPKDRFSAERLKGVDSTLKIQPAKLEDSAVYLCASSLNHEAFFGQGTRLTVV.

The chain couples TRBV9 to TRBJ2-1, with D tentatively TRBD2 (7 bases). From germline, CDR1 is SGDLS and CDR2 YYNGEE. Trimming pared 4 bases from V and 0 bases from J, leaving 20 bases between. The CDR3 sequence is 18 residues long. The CDR3 region has the DNA TGTGCCAGCAGCCCACGGGGCGGGGGCCCTAGCTCCTACAATGAGCAGTTCTTC. Its translation is CASSPRGGGPSSYNEQFF.

This rearrangement joins TRBV14 to TRBJ1-1; D is possibly TRBD1 (6 bases). The CDR3 is 13 amino acids. The V gene lost 4 bases and the J gene lost 6 bases, with 12 bases spanning the gap. Germline loops: CDR1 SGHDN, CDR2 FVKESK. CDR3: CASSPDRFAEAFF. The CDR3 region has the DNA TGTGCCAGCAGCCCTGACAGGTTCGCTGAAGCTTTCTTT.

The J gene is TRBJ1-5, the V gene TRBV6-5; D is unresolved. The length of the CDR3 is 14 residues. Trimming left V 5 bases short and J 1 base short, with 9 bases between. CDR1 and CDR2 (germline): MNHEY, SVGAGI. CDR3 loop: CASSGARSNQPQHF. The CDR3 nucleotides are TGTGCCAGCAGTGGTGCAAGGAGCAATCAGCCCCAGCATTTT.

The V and J genes are TRBV2 and TRBJ2-3; D possibly matches TRBD1 or TRBD2 (5 bases each). Germline values: CDR1 SNHLY, CDR2 FYNNEI. CDR3 size: 13 residues. The V end lost 9 bases, the J end lost 0 bases, and 10 bases lay between the germline ends. CDR3 coding DNA: TGTGCCAGGGAGGCAGGGAGCACAGATACGCAGTATTTT. It specifies CAREAGSTDTQYF.

This chain links TRBV27 with TRBJ1-2; D uncertain. Germline CDR1 reads MNHEY; CDR2 reads SMNVEV (reference sequence). There are 13 residues in the CDR3. V lost 6 bases, J lost 0 bases, and 8 bases lay in between. This chain's CDR3 is CASSYTANYGYTF. CDR3 DNA sequence: TGTGCCAGCAGCTACACAGCTAACTATGGCTACACCTTC.

This clone has a single count. The chain is built from TRBV7-6 and TRBJ2-5; a possible D gene is TRBD2 (6 bases). In germline, CDR1 is SGHVS, CDR2 FNYEAQ. The V end lost 5 bases, the J end lost 2 bases, and 15 bases lay between the germline ends. CDR3 length: 15 residues. CDR3 loop: CASSPKLADQETQYF. CDR3 sequence (DNA): TGTGCCAGCAGCCCGAAACTAGCAGATCAAGAGACCCAGTACTTC.

The chain joins TRBV5-3 to TRBJ1-1, with D unresolved. TRBV5-3 is reported as an ORF; its role is uncertain. The V and J ends lost 4 bases and 1 base respectively, with 11 bases between them. The CDR3 has 14 residues. The DNA for the CDR3 is TGTGCCAGAAGCAGGGTGGCGTGGAACACTGAAGCTTTCTTT. Its translation is CARSRVAWNTEAFF.

The V and J genes are TRBV5-1 and TRBJ1-2; weak D call: TRBD1 (5 bases). CDR1 SGHRS and CDR2 YFSETQ come from the germline V gene. The length of the CDR3 is 14 residues. Trimming pared 0 bases from V and 4 bases from J, leaving 10 bases between. CDR3 sequence: CASSLGRGGYGYTF. Written as DNA, the CDR3 is TGCGCCAGCAGCTTGGGGAGGGGAGGCTATGGCTACACCTTC.

The chain has TRBV6-5 and TRBJ2-7, with D perhaps matching TRBD1 or TRBD2 (5 bases each). Germline-derived CDR1 and CDR2 are MNHEY and SVGAGI. The V end lost 3 bases, the J end lost 5 bases, and 14 bases lay between the germline ends. The CDR3 sequence is 14 residues long. The CDR3 coding sequence is TGTGCCAGCAGTTATATAGCCGGGGCCCACGAGCAGTACTTC. As protein: CASSYIAGAHEQYF.

The J gene is TRBJ1-4, the V gene TRBV6-6; TRBD1 matches 7 bases. CDR3 length equals 14 residues. The germline gives CDR1 MNHNY, CDR2 SVGAGI (reference sequence). Unmatched junction bases numbered 7, after V lost 4 bases and J lost 8 bases. The chain's CDR3 is CASSSAGQNEKLFF. The CDR3 region has the DNA TGTGCCAGCAGTTCCGCGGGACAGAACGAAAAACTGTTTTTT.

The chain joins TRBV29-1 to TRBJ1-3; D is unresolved. With 3 bases removed from V and 2 bases from J, the gap between germline ends came to 11 bases. Germline V lookup: CDR1 SQVTM, CDR2 ANQGSEA. There are 14 residues in the CDR3. Here the CDR3 DNA reads TGCAGCGTTGAGGTGCAGGCTCCTGGAAACACCATATATTTT. Its translation: CSVEVQAPGNTIYF.

V is TRBV6-5 and J is TRBJ1-6; weak D call: TRBD1 (6 bases). Germline lookup yields CDR1 MNHEY and CDR2 SVGAGI. V gave up 6 bases and J gave up 9 bases, with 12 bases separating them. This CDR3 region has 13 residues. The CDR3 reads CASRKEGGSPLHF. The CDR3 DNA is TGTGCCAGCAGAAAGGAGGGGGGTTCACCCCTCCACTTT.

The CDR3 DNA reads as TGTGCCAGCAGCACCCAAGATAATCTCATAAGCAATGAGCAGTTCTTC. It specifies CASSTQDNLISNEQFF. The chain uses TRBV9 and TRBJ2-1; D gene unclear. The CDR3 is made up of 16 amino acids. Germline values: CDR1 SGDLS, CDR2 YYNGEE. V lost 4 bases, J lost 6 bases, and 20 bases lay in between.

The V and J genes are TRBV5-5 and TRBJ2-1; D might be TRBD2 (6 bases). This CDR3 spans 13 amino acids. Trimming stripped 4 bases from V and 7 bases from J, with 12 bases between. Germline V gene sequence: CDR1 SGHKS, CDR2 YYEKEE (reference sequence). The CDR3 loop reads CASSPRDVNEQFF. The CDR3 DNA is TGTGCCAGCAGCCCGCGGGACGTAAATGAGCAGTTCTTC.

The genes are TRBV13 and TRBJ1-2; 10 bases are shared with TRBD1. Per the germline V gene, CDR1 is PRHDT and CDR2 is FYEKMQ (reference sequence). Germline trimming cut 0 bases from V and 4 bases from J; bases unmatched to any gene: 8. CDR3 length: 17 amino acids. The chain's CDR3 is CASSLGPGQGDLYGYTF. The DNA of the CDR3 is TGTGCCAGCAGCTTAGGTCCTGGACAGGGGGATCTCTATGGCTACACCTTC.